The 5 T cell receptor beta chains below all came from one sample that was sequenced in a study of T cells after yellow fever vaccination. TCRdb re-derived calls from the 5' RACE reads in MiXCR, one entry per CDR3 protein. The sample gives tens of thousands of distinct CDR3 sequences, 7.5% to 8% of which show up once; roughly two fifths is in the top ten. The material sequenced was CD8+ T cells sorted from PBMCs, taken on the day of the yellow fever booster vaccination. The origin of the receptors is a man aged 25-45 years who received the YFV17D yellow fever vaccine.

The chain recombines TRBV29-1 with TRBJ2-2; no definite D call. Germline V gene sequence: CDR1 SQVTM, CDR2 ANQGSEA. Trimming removed 3 bases from V and 6 bases from J, with 14 bases in between. This CDR3 is 14 amino acids long. CDR3 amino acids: CSVDEGRVSGELFF. CDR3 in DNA: TGCAGCGTTGATGAAGGAAGGGTTTCCGGGGAGCTGTTTTTT.

This clonotype was seen more than once but under ten times. The rearrangement links TRBV12-3 or TRBV12-4 to TRBJ1-4; TRBD1 matches at 8 bases. V gave up 3 bases and J gave up 4 bases; unmatched junction bases: 10. The CDR3 is 17 amino acids. DNA of the CDR3: TGTGCCAGCAGTTTCATACCAGGACAGGGAAATAATGAAAAACTGTTTTTT. It specifies CASSFIPGQGNNEKLFF.

This clonotype was seen only a few times. V is TRBV25-1 and J is TRBJ2-3; D is possibly TRBD1 (6 bases). Germline V gene sequence: CDR1 MGHDK, CDR2 SYGVNS. The CDR3 spans 12 residues. V shed 8 bases and J shed 6 bases, with 12 bases lying between them. In DNA form, the CDR3 reads TGTGCCAGCTCTACAGGGTCCGATACGCAGTATTTT. Amino acid sequence: CASSTGSDTQYF.

This chain links TRBV23-1 with TRBJ2-1, with D perhaps TRBD1 (6 bases). TRBV23-1 is designated an ORF whose function remains uncertain. The V and J ends lost 2 bases and 6 bases respectively, with 11 bases between them. This CDR3 has 14 residues. The CDR3 loop is CASSQRDTCNEQFF. As DNA, the CDR3 is TGCGCCAGCAGTCAACGGGACACATGCAATGAGCAGTTCTTC.

This clonotype was found a few times. This chain uses TRBV11-2 with TRBJ2-2; tentative D call: TRBD2 (6 bases). The germline gives CDR1 SGHAT, CDR2 FQNNGV. Deletions cut 4 bases from V and 7 bases from J, with 25 bases between. CDR3 length: 18 amino acids. This CDR3 reads CASSSPLVGEVSLGELFF. The CDR3, as DNA: TGTGCCAGCAGCTCTCCCCTAGTCGGGGAGGTCTCCCTCGGGGAGCTGTTTTTT.